Given below is one TCR beta chain in context. Between the trimmed V and J ends, which lost 2 bases and 6 bases, there was a span of 8 bases. Germline loops: CDR1 SGHNT, CDR2 YENEEA. There are 12 residues in the CDR3. The method was immunoSEQ multiplex PCR; TCRdb's version includes in-frame clones alone and lacks a portion of them. The sample yields about 67,000 clones, 60% to 80% seen once. These data originate in a study of PD-1 blockade in mismatch repair-deficient tumors. The clonotype originates from an adult with mismatch repair-deficient cancer. The material sequenced was peripheral blood, taken 2 weeks after starting pembrolizumab. The chain joins TRBV11-3 to TRBJ2-7, with D tentatively TRBD2 (5 bases). The CDR3 protein is CASSLHEGEQYF. The DNA of the CDR3 is TGTGCCAGCAGCTTACATGAGGGCGAGCAGTACTTC.